One sample yielded the 15 T cell receptor beta chains listed below, sequenced in a study of blood T cell repertoires in COVID-19 (TCRdb year 2020). Library method: the immunoSEQ multiplex PCR assay. TCRdb holds this immuneACCESS table with in-frame rearrangements only. Some clones are missing; in checked studies, unresolved V genes explain under half, and the rest has no known cause. The sample table contains about 250,000 clones; only one count was recorded for just under 90% of them. Clones ranked in the top ten supply 4% of the sample. The sequenced material came from PBMCs or T cells enriched from blood (not recorded which). All receptors come from a woman between 25 and 40 years old with acute COVID-19.

The chain links TRBV7-9 to TRBJ2-7; tentative D call: TRBD2 (6 bases). Trimming pared 5 bases from V and 4 bases from J, leaving 15 bases between. This CDR3 spans 14 amino acids. CDR1 is SEHNR and CDR2 is FQNEAQ in the germline V gene (reference sequence). The CDR3 spells CASSQDERAYEQYF. DNA of the CDR3: TGTGCCAGCAGCCAGGACGAGCGGGCATACGAGCAGTACTTC.

With respect to this clone: Different DNA sequences within this sample yield the same CDR3. The rearrangement uses TRBV11-3 and TRBJ2-2; D is uncertain. Germline CDR1 SGHNT, CDR2 YENEEA. The CDR3 has 14 amino acids. The germline V and J ends were trimmed by 1 base and 1 base, with 4 bases remaining between them. CDR3 nucleotide sequence: TGTGCCAGCAGCTTAGGTCAGAACACCGGGGAGCTGTTTTTT. This gives the protein CASSLGQNTGELFF.

This chain links TRBV6-5 with TRBJ1-3; no clear D gene. The germline CDR1 and CDR2 sequences are MNHEY and SVGAGI. There are 13 residues in the CDR3. Trimming pared 5 bases from V and 0 bases from J, leaving 5 bases between. The CDR3: CASSTDSGNTIYF. The DNA for the CDR3 is TGTGCCAGCAGTACAGACTCTGGAAACACCATATATTTT.

V usage is TRBV2 and J usage is TRBJ1-1; no definite D call. V was cut by 6 bases and J by 5 bases, with 16 bases left in between. The CDR3 has 14 residues. Germline CDR1 reads SNHLY; CDR2 reads FYNNEI. CDR3 in DNA: TGTGCCAGCAGCCTGACCCCTCCCAGGACTGAAGCTTTCTTT. This translates into CASSLTPPRTEAFF. The full variable domain, in which reference TRBV2 and TRBJ1-1 provide the parts outside the CDR3, is EPEVTQTPSHQVTQMGQEVILRCVPISNHLYFYWYRQILGQKVEFLVSFYNNEISEKSEIFDDQFSVERPDGSNFTLKIRSTKLEDSAMYFCASSLTPPRTEAFFGQGTRLTVV.

This rearrangement joins TRBV7-3 to TRBJ2-3; 11 bases map to TRBD2. The CDR3 runs to 16 residues. Germline lookup yields CDR1 SGHTA and CDR2 FQGTGA. V lost 5 bases to trimming and J lost 4 bases; unmatched junction nucleotides: 8. The CDR3 nucleotides read TGTGCCAGCAGCCCAGGGCTAGCGGGGGGCGCAGATACGCAGTATTTT. Translation gives CASSPGLAGGADTQYF.

This chain links TRBV12-3 or TRBV12-4 with TRBJ1-6; a possible D gene is TRBD1 (5 bases). V gave up 6 bases and J gave up 14 bases, with 17 bases separating them. The CDR3 runs to 13 residues. DNA of the CDR3: TGTGCCAGCAGCAAAGTGGGGGGAGAAGCCCTCCACTTT. Amino acid sequence: CASSKVGGEALHF.

The chain carries TRBV7-9 and TRBJ1-3; the match to TRBD1 covers 7 bases. The CDR3 consists of 14 residues. Germline CDR1 and CDR2: SEHNR and FQNEAQ (reference sequence). V shed 5 bases and J 0 bases; nucleotides not matched to a gene: 1. The CDR3 spells CASSGTVSGNTIYF. The CDR3 DNA reads TGTGCCAGCAGCGGGACAGTCTCTGGAAACACCATATATTTT.

This clone was recorded once. The chain employs TRBV19 and TRBJ1-1; 8 nucleotides align to TRBD1. The germline V gene encodes CDR1 LNHDA and CDR2 SQIVND (reference sequence). This CDR3 has 13 residues. The V gene end was trimmed by 6 bases and the J gene end by 3 bases; junction bases not matched to a gene: 3. For the CDR3, the DNA is TGTGCCAGTAGCCCACAGGGGGACACTGAAGCTTTCTTT. It yields the protein CASSPQGDTEAFF.

The chain is built from TRBV12-3 or TRBV12-4 and TRBJ2-7; no definite D call. Trimming pared 6 bases from V and 1 base from J, leaving 7 bases between. CDR3 length equals 12 residues. The DNA for the CDR3 is TGTGCCAGCAGCGCGCTTTCCTACGAGCAGTACTTC. Translation gives CASSALSYEQYF.

This clone was recorded a few times. The chain joins TRBV7-9 to TRBJ2-7; perhaps TRBD2 as D (6 bases). Germline lookup yields CDR1 SEHNR and CDR2 FQNEAQ (reference sequence). V dropped 4 bases and J dropped 0 bases, with 10 bases sitting between them. The CDR3 spans 14 residues. The CDR3 bases are TGTGCCAGCAGCTCCCGGGGGAGCTCCTACGAGCAGTACTTC. The encoded protein is CASSSRGSSYEQYF.

The J gene is TRBJ2-1, the V gene TRBV5-4; 12 positions agree with TRBD2. CDR1 SGHNT and CDR2 YYREEE come from the germline V gene (reference sequence). The CDR3 is 15 amino acids. V shed 4 bases, J shed 10 bases, and the junction held 9 bases outside the gene matches. Here the CDR3 reads CASSPSGGALYEQFF. The CDR3, as DNA: TGTGCCAGCAGCCCTAGCGGGGGGGCTCTCTACGAGCAGTTCTTC.

The gene calls are TRBV15 and TRBJ2-7; a weak D match, TRBD2 (5 bases). CDR3 size: 12 residues. CDR1 and CDR2 from the germline V gene are LNHNV and YYDKDF (reference sequence). The ends were cut back, 5 bases at V and 2 bases at J, with 7 bases in the middle. DNA of the CDR3: TGTGCCACCAGCCCGGGGACCTACGAGCAGTACTTC. Translated, it gives CATSPGTYEQYF.

The chain carries TRBV11-3 and TRBJ2-7, with 8 bases aligning to TRBD1. Germline V gene lookup returns CDR1 SGHNT and CDR2 YENEEA. The CDR3 has 15 amino acids. With 1 base clipped from V and 7 bases from J, the junction kept 9 bases outside the gene matches. The CDR3 DNA follows: TGTGCCAGCAGCTTAGGTTCATCAGGGGGCGGAGAGCAGTACTTC. It yields the protein CASSLGSSGGGEQYF.

CDR3 sequence (DNA): TGTGCCAGCAGCCCCAGCGGGGGGGCCGGCAATGAGCAGTTCTTC. Amino acids: CASSPSGGAGNEQFF. The J gene is TRBJ2-1, the V gene TRBV5-8; 10 bases match TRBD2. The CDR3 spans 15 residues. The germline gives CDR1 SGHTS, CDR2 YDEGEE. V shed 4 bases and J 6 bases; nucleotides not matched to a gene: 7.

This chain links TRBV5-1 with TRBJ1-1; 10 bases are a match to TRBD1. Losses at the gene ends were 3 bases for V and 3 bases for J; bases not matched to a gene: 5. Germline CDR1 and CDR2: SGHRS and YFSETQ. This CDR3 is built from 15 residues. The CDR3 sequence is CASSSLDRGHTEAFF. For the CDR3, the DNA is TGCGCCAGCAGCTCTTTAGACAGGGGGCACACTGAAGCTTTCTTT.